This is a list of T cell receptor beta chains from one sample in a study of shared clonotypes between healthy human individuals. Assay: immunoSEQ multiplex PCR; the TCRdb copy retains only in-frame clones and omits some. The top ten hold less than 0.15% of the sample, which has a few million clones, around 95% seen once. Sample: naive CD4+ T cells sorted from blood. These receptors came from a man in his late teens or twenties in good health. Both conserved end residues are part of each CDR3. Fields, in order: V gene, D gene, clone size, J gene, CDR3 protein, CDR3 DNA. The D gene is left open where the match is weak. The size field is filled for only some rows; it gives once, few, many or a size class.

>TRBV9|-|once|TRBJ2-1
CASSVASGVGNEQFF
TGTGCCAGCAGCGTAGCTTCCGGGGTGGGGAATGAGCAGTTCTTC
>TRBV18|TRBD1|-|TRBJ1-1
CASSQQGDSTEAFF
TGTGCCAGCTCCCAACAGGGGGATAGCACTGAAGCTTTCTTT
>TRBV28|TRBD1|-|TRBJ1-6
CASRRHSGTGGATGNSPLHF
TGTGCCAGCAGGCGCCATTCGGGGACAGGGGGCGCTACGGGGAATTCACCCCTCCACTTT
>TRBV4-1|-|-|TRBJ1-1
CASSQGWAMNTEAFF
TGCGCCAGCAGCCAAGGTTGGGCCATGAACACTGAAGCTTTCTTT
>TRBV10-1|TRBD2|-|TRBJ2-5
CASSETSGSLPQYF
TGCGCCAGCAGTGAGACTAGCGGGAGTCTCCCCCAGTACTTC
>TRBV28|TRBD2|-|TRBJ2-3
CASSSGGRDTQYF
TGTGCCAGCTCCTCGGGGGGGCGGGATACGCAGTATTTT
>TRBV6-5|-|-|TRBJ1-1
CASFRVGGTEAFF
TGTGCCAGCTTCCGGGTGGGGGGGACTGAAGCTTTCTTT
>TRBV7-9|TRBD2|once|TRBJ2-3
CASSLAWTSGGDYTDTQYF
TGTGCCAGCAGCTTAGCCTGGACTAGCGGGGGGGATTACACAGATACGCAGTATTTT
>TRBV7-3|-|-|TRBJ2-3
CASSLRMGRTDTQYF
TGTGCCAGCAGCTTAAGGATGGGGCGCACAGATACGCAGTATTTT
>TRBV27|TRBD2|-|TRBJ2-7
CASSFVREGSYEQYF
TGTGCCAGCAGTTTCGTGCGGGAGGGGTCCTACGAGCAGTACTTC
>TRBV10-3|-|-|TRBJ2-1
CAINARGTSDEQFF
TGTGCCATCAACGCCAGGGGAACAAGCGATGAGCAGTTCTTC
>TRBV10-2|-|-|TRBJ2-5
CASSRTGSDETQYF
TGCGCCAGCAGTAGAACAGGGAGTGACGAGACCCAGTACTTC
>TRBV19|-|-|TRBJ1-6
CASNGGARSPLHF
TGTGCCAGTAATGGAGGGGCGCGGTCACCCCTCCACTTT
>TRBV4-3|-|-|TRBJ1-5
CASSQEVNQPQHF
TGCGCCAGCAGCCAAGAGGTCAATCAGCCCCAGCATTTT
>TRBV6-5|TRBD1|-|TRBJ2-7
CASSYSGTGVYEQYF
TGTGCCAGCAGTTACTCCGGGACAGGGGTTTACGAGCAGTACTTC
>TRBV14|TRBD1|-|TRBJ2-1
CASSQDKGQGGYNEQFF
TGTGCCAGCAGCCAAGATAAGGGACAGGGGGGCTACAATGAGCAGTTCTTC
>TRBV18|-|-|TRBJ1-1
CASSPRGEASAFF
TGTGCCAGCTCACCGCGGGGAGAAGCCAGCGCTTTCTTT
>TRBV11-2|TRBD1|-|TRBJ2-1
CASSSPGQGYNEQFF
TGTGCCAGCAGCTCCCCGGGACAGGGCTACAATGAGCAGTTCTTC
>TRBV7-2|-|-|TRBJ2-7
CASSRRAQFYEQYF
TGTGCCAGCAGCCGCCGAGCGCAGTTCTACGAGCAGTACTTC
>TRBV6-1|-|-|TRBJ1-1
CASRQQGNTEAFF
TGTGCCAGCAGGCAACAGGGTAACACTGAAGCTTTCTTT
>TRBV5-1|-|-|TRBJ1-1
CASSPNMGQLNTEAFF
TGCGCCAGCAGCCCCAACATGGGACAACTGAACACTGAAGCTTTCTTT
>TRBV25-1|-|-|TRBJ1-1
CASSELGITEAFF
TGTGCCAGCAGTGAATTGGGAATCACTGAAGCTTTCTTT
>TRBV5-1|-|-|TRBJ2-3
CASSFGVFGTDTQYF
TGCGCCAGCAGCTTTGGGGTGTTCGGCACAGATACGCAGTATTTT
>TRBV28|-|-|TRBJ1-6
CASSIPTGNNSPLHF
TGTGCCAGCAGTATCCCGACAGGAAATAATTCACCCCTCCACTTT
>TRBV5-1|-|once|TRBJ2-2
CASSPQGVPHTGELFF
TGCGCCAGCAGCCCACAGGGCGTACCCCACACCGGGGAGCTGTTTTTT
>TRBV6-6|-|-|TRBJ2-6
CASILDGALGANVLTF
-
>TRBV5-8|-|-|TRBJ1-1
CASSTSGRPGTEAFF
TGTGCCAGCAGCACTTCGGGGCGCCCGGGCACTGAAGCTTTCTTT
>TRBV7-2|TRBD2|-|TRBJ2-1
CASSLATSGKGRNEQFF
TGTGCCAGCAGCTTAGCAACTAGCGGGAAAGGTCGCAATGAGCAGTTCTTC
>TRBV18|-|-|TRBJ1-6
CASSPSAGTDYNSPLHF
TGTGCCAGCTCACCATCTGCAGGGACGGATTATAATTCACCCCTCCACTTT
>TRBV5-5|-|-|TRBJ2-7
CASSSGRTNLGYEQYF
TGTGCCAGCAGCTCTGGACGGACCAACTTGGGCTACGAGCAGTACTTC
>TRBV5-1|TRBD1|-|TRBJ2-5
CASSGAGTGFPLETQYF
TGCGCCAGCAGCGGAGCCGGGACAGGGTTCCCCTTAGAGACCCAGTACTTC
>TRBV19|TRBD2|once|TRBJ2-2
CASSFPIAGITGELFF
TGTGCCAGTAGTTTTCCTATAGCGGGGATCACCGGGGAGCTGTTTTTT
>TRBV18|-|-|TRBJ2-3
CASSPRERTSTDTQYF
TGTGCCAGCTCACCCCGGGAGCGGACTAGCACAGATACGCAGTATTTT
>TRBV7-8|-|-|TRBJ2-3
CASSGKQGFTDTQYF
TGTGCCAGCAGCGGCAAACAGGGTTTCACAGATACGCAGTATTTT
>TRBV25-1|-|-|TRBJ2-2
CASSKVNTGELFF
TGTGCCAGCTCGAAGGTTAACACCGGGGAGCTGTTTTTT
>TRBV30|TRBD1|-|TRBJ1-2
CACPTGGANYGYTF
TGTGCCTGTCCTACAGGGGGAGCTAACTATGGCTACACCTTC
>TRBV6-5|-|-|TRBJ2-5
CASSRDGGETQYF
TGTGCCAGCTCCAGGGATGGGGGAGAGACCCAGTACTTC
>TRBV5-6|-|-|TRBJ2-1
CASSPLVGDEQFF
TGTGCCAGCAGCCCCTTAGTCGGGGATGAGCAGTTCTTC
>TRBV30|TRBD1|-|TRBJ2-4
CAWTGGVQARAKNIQYF
TGTGCCTGGACAGGGGGCGTCCAGGCTCGGGCCAAAAACATTCAGTACTTC
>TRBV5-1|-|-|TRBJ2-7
CASSQGNYEQYF
TGCGCCAGCAGCCAGGGGAACTACGAGCAGTACTTC
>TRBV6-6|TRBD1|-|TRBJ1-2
CASSYTRDRAYGYTF
TGTGCCAGCAGTTACACCCGGGACAGGGCTTATGGCTACACCTTC
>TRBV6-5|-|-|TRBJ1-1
CASSYGAQAFF
TGTGCCAGCAGTTACGGGGCCCAAGCTTTCTTT
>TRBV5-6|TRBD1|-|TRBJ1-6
CASSLRTGQGNSPLHF
TGTGCCAGCAGCTTAAGGACAGGACAGGGGAACTCACCCCTCCACTTT